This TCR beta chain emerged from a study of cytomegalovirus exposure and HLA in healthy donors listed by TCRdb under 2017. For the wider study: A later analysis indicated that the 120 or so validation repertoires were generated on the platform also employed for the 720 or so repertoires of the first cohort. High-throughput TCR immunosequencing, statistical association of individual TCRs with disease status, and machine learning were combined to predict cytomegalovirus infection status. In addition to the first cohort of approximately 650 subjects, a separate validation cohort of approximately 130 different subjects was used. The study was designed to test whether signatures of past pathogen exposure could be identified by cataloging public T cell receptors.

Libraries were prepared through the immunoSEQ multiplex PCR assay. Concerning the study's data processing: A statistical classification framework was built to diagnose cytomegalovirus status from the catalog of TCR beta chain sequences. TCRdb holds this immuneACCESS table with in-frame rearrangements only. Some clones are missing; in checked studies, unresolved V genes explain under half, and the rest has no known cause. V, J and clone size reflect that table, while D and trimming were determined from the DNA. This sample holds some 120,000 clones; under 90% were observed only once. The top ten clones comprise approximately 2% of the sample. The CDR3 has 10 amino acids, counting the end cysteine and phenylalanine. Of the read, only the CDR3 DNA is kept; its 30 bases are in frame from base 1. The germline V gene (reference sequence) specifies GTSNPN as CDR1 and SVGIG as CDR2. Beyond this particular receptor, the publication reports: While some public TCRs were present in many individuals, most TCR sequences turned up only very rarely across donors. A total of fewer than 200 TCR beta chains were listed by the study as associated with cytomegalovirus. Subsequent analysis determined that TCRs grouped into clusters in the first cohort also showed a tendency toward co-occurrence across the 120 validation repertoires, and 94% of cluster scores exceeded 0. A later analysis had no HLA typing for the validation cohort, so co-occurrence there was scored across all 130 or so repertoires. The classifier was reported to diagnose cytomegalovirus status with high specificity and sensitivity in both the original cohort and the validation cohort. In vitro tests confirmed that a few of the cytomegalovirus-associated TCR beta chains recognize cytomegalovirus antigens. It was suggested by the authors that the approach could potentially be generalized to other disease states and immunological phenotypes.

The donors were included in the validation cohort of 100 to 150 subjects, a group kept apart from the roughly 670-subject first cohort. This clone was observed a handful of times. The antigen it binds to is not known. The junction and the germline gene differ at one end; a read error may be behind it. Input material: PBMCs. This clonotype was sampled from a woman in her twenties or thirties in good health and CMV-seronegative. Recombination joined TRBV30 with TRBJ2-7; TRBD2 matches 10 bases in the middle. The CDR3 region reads CAWGTSADFF. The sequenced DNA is TGTGCCTGGGGGACTAGCGCCGACTTTTTC. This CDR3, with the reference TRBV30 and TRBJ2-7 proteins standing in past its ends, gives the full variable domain SQTIHQWPATLVQPVGSPLSLECTVEGTSNPNLYWYRQAAGRGLQLLFYSVGIGQISSEVPQNLSASRPQDRQFILSSKKLLLSDSGFYLCAWGTSADFFGPGTRLTVT.